These 6 T cell receptor beta chains share one sample of origin, sequenced in a study of post-analysis software for immune sequencing data. The study, taken as a whole, reports: About 5 TRBV segments occurring more often in patients than controls included TRBV5-6, TRBV5-1 and TRBV20-1.

These receptors are not linked to any known antigen. Prepared TCR beta cDNA libraries contained unique molecular identifiers. TCRdb ran MiXCR on the PCR reads and lists one entry per CDR3 protein. The sample yields a few hundred thousand distinct CDR3 sequences, just over 35% seen once. The sequenced sample consisted of blood. The receptor set was obtained from a girl aged 10-17 years with multiple sclerosis.

This chain joins TRBV6-5 and TRBJ2-3, with unresolved D. Between the trimmed V and J ends, which lost 6 bases and 4 bases, there was a span of 17 bases. Germline CDR1 MNHEY, CDR2 SVGAGI. The CDR3 sequence is 15 residues long. Here the CDR3 reads CASRLKGSFADTQYF. The CDR3 DNA reads TGTGCCAGCAGACTAAAAGGCTCCTTTGCAGATACGCAGTATTTT.

With respect to this clonotype: A read error may be the cause here, since a much bigger clone is one base away. The chain joins TRBV12-3 or TRBV12-4 to TRBJ2-1, with D hard to call. The CDR3 totals 11 residues. The CDR3, as DNA: TGTGCCGGCAGTTTTGGTGGGGAGCAGTTCTTC. Residues: CAGSFGGEQFF.

The chain carries TRBV12-3 or TRBV12-4 and TRBJ2-2; TRBD1 aligns across 8 bases. The CDR3 is 16 amino acids. The V gene end was trimmed by 3 bases and the J gene end by 7 bases; junction bases not matched to a gene: 10. The DNA for the CDR3 is TGTGCCAGCAGTTTCCGGACAGGGACGGGCGGCGGGGAGCTGTTTTTT. It yields the protein CASSFRTGTGGGELFF.

With respect to this clonotype: A much larger clone is a single base away; this may be a read error. This sequence joins TRBV6-5 and TRBJ2-1; D not certain. The germline CDR1 and CDR2 sequences are MNHEY and SVGAGI. This CDR3 has 16 amino acids. V shed 0 bases and J shed 5 bases, with 14 bases lying between them. CDR3 bases: TGTGCCAGCAGTTACTCGTCGCTAGTGGGCCACAATGAGCAGTTCTTC. It translates to CASSYSSLVGHNEQFF.

This rearrangement joins TRBV3-1 to TRBJ2-1; TRBD2 matches 7 bases. Trimming cost V 4 bases and J 9 bases; bases outside gene matches: 6. Germline V lookup: CDR1 LGHDT, CDR2 YNNKEL (reference sequence). The CDR3 length is 13 residues. The DNA for the CDR3 is TGTGCCAGCAGCCGTATGGGCGGGGGTGAGCAGTTCTTC. This sequence encodes CASSRMGGGEQFF.

The V call is TRBV28, the J call TRBJ2-2; no reliable D call. This CDR3 is 13 amino acids long. Germline values: CDR1 MDHEN, CDR2 SYDVKM. The V and J ends lost 7 bases and 3 bases respectively, with 9 bases between them. The CDR3 DNA reads as TGTGCCAGCACAGCCAGCTACACCGGGGAGCTGTTTTTT. Translation gives CASTASYTGELFF.